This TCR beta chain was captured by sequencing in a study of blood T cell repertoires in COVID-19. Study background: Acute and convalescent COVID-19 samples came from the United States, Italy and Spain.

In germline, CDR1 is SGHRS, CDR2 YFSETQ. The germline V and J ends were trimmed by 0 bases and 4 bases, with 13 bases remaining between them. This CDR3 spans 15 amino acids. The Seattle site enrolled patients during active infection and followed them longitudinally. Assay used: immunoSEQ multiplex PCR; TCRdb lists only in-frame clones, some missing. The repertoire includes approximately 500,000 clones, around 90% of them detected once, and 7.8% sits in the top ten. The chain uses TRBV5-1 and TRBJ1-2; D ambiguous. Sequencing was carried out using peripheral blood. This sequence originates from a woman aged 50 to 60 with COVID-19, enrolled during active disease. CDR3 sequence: CASSLGSMNSYGYTF. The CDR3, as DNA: TGCGCCAGCAGCTTGGGGTCGATGAACTCCTATGGCTACACCTTC.